This record covers a single T cell receptor beta chain. The CDR3 length is 15 residues. Per the germline V gene, CDR1 is SGHRS and CDR2 is YFSETQ. V was pared by 0 bases and J by 4 bases, with 4 bases of the junction left unmatched. This sample is drawn from a study of blood T cell repertoires in COVID-19. Study background: From T cells, B-cell-depleted T cells, or PBMCs came the material, which was cDNA or gDNA.

TCRdb keeps only in-frame clones here, not all; method: immunoSEQ multiplex PCR. The profile shows about 240,000 clones, roughly 83% of them singletons. The chain links TRBV5-1 to TRBJ1-1, with TRBD1 identical over 9 bases. This clonotype originated in an elderly man with acute or convalescent COVID-19. The specimen sequenced was peripheral blood. The CDR3 coding sequence is TGCGCCAGCAGCTTGGGAGAGACAGGGGGCACTGAAGCTTTCTTT. Its translation: CASSLGETGGTEAFF. Variable domain in full (rest from reference TRBV5-1 and TRBJ1-1): KAGVTQTPRYLIKTRGQQVTLSCSPISGHRSVSWYQQTPGQGLQFLFEYFSETQRNKGNFPGRFSGRQFSNSRSEMNVSTLELGDSALYLCASSLGETGGTEAFFGQGTRLTVV.